Shown below are 7 T cell receptor beta chains from a single sample sequenced in a study of beta chain features in type 1 diabetes. Study-wide findings and caveats: For Type 1 diabetes patients, all four CD4+ subsets carried TCRB CDR3s that were moderately but significantly shorter.

Expressed TCRB transcripts were sequenced, since all the RNA that had been isolated was reverse transcribed. Some clones are missing from TCRdb's copy, which holds only in-frame ones; the method was immunoSEQ multiplex PCR. The repertoire consists of 300,000 to 450,000 clones, with roughly 13% occurring once and the leading ten covering 0.01%. Antigens of these TCRs are unknown. The sequencing input was naive CD4+ T cells from blood. The receptors come from a woman younger than 30 with type 1 diabetes.

The chain uses TRBV29-1 and TRBJ1-5; possibly TRBD1 for D (6 bases). V was clipped by 4 bases and J by 3 bases, with 10 bases between them. Germline V gives CDR1 SQVTM, CDR2 ANQGSEA. The CDR3 has 13 amino acids. CDR3 loop: CSVVGQHNQPQHF. As DNA, the CDR3 is TGCAGCGTTGTTGGACAGCACAATCAGCCCCAGCATTTT.

This clone was counted between two and nine times. In DNA, the CDR3 is TGTGCCGTTCGATTTGGACTGCAAAATAGTGGTGGCTACACCTTC. This encodes CAVRFGLQNSGGYTF. V is TRBV6-5 and J is TRBJ1-2; D is undetermined. The CDR3 runs to 15 residues. V lost 11 bases, J lost 7 bases, and 26 bases lay in between. Germline CDR1 is MNHEY and CDR2 is SVGAGI.

This chain uses TRBV7-7 with TRBJ2-2; D remains ambiguous. Looked up from germline, CDR1 is SSHAT and CDR2 is FNYEAQ (reference sequence). V shed 5 bases and J shed 4 bases, with 5 bases lying between them. The CDR3 contains 12 residues. The chain's CDR3 is CASSRSTGELFF. The CDR3 coding sequence is TGTGCCAGCAGCCGCAGCACCGGGGAGCTGTTTTTT.

The chain couples TRBV5-1 to TRBJ2-5; D may be TRBD2 (5 bases). CDR1 is SGHRS and CDR2 is YFSETQ in the germline V gene. The CDR3 covers 17 residues. The V and J ends lost 4 bases and 0 bases respectively, with 19 bases between them. Here the CDR3 DNA reads TGCGCCAGCAGCCGTGCCCCCGACGGAGGCTACCAAGAGACCCAGTACTTC. Protein sequence: CASSRAPDGGYQETQYF.

The chain joins TRBV29-1 to TRBJ1-5; 7 bases agree with TRBD1. CDR1 and CDR2 from the germline V gene are SQVTM and ANQGSEA. The CDR3 length is 13 residues. J was trimmed by 4 bases and V by 7 bases; bases with no gene match: 7. The CDR3 spells CSAQGQRNQPQHF. Here the CDR3 DNA reads TGCAGCGCTCAGGGACAGCGGAATCAGCCCCAGCATTTT.

The rearrangement joins TRBV9 to TRBJ2-3; D may be TRBD1 (6 bases). Germline CDR1 is SGDLS and CDR2 is YYNGEE. The CDR3 spans 13 residues. V was shortened by 3 bases and J by 4 bases, with 9 bases between the two germline ends. Here the CDR3 DNA reads TGTGCCAGCAGCGCGGACAGCGCAGATACGCAGTATTTT. Translated, it gives CASSADSADTQYF.

This clone occurred a few times. The rearrangement joins TRBV6-1 to TRBJ1-2; TRBD1 aligns across 8 bases. There are 12 residues in the CDR3. The germline V gene encodes CDR1 MNHNS and CDR2 SASEGT. The J segment lost 3 bases and the V segment lost 10 bases, leaving 4 bases of the junction unmatched. CDR3 in amino acids: CAIQGAHYGYTF. CDR3 DNA: TGTGCCATCCAGGGGGCTCACTATGGCTACACCTTC.